The present TCR beta chain was sequenced within a study of blood T cell repertoires in COVID-19. On the study more broadly: The analysed material was cDNA or gDNA that came from T cells, B-cell-depleted T cells, or PBMCs.

Only in-frame clones appear in the TCRdb table, and some are missing; sequencing was by immunoSEQ multiplex PCR. Counted here are over 130,000 clones, 84% occurring once; the ten biggest clones make up roughly 3.8%. Living in 24 US areas, the participants were between about 18 and 100 years of age. Self-reported history from a screening survey and questionnaire set each donor's cohort. V lost 6 bases and J lost 4; bases outside the gene matches: 7. CDR1 and CDR2 (germline): MNHEY, SMNVEV (reference sequence). This CDR3 spans 14 amino acids. The specimen was PBMCs or T cells enriched from blood (not recorded which). The rearrangement joins TRBV27 to TRBJ1-2; 8 bases map to TRBD1. This TCR was sampled from a man aged 50 to 60 in a cohort exposed to, infected with or recovered from COVID-19 (not recorded which). CDR3 in amino acids: CASRRAGGLYGYTF. The CDR3 DNA reads as TGTGCCAGCAGAAGGGCAGGGGGCCTCTATGGCTACACCTTC.